This TCR beta chain comes out of a study of cytotoxic CD8 clonotypes in ibrutinib-treated CLL. Study context: For this cohort, patients were ten to twelve relapsed/refractory and around 15 treatment-naive, while 17 were IGHV unmutated.

Sequencing used immunoSEQ multiplex PCR; TCRdb keeps in-frame clones, though not all of them. The sample lists some 130,000 clones, about 75% occurring once. The V gene lost 2 bases and the J gene lost 7 bases, with 8 bases spanning the gap. Germline V gene data show CDR1 as MDHEN and CDR2 as SYDVKM. This CDR3 spans 12 amino acids. This clone showed up many times. This sequence originates from a human donor with chronic lymphocytic leukemia. V usage is TRBV28 and J usage is TRBJ1-2, with D tentatively TRBD1 (5 bases). Sequenced material: PBMCs, taken after 24 months of ibrutinib treatment. CDR3 in DNA: TGTGCCAGCAGTTTAAGGGGCGGTGGCTACACCTTC. Amino acid sequence: CASSLRGGGYTF.